The 10 T cell receptor beta chains below come from one sample, sequenced in a study of beta chain features in type 1 diabetes. The whole isolated RNA underwent reverse transcription, so sequencing captured expressed TCRB transcripts. TCRdb's table, derived via immunoSEQ multiplex PCR, lists solely in-frame clones and lacks some. The sample includes approximately 300,000 clones, 9.5% to 12% of them seen just once. Specimen: naive CD4+ T cells from blood. The origin of the receptors is a woman under 40 in good health.

The genes are TRBV5-4 and TRBJ2-1, with D uncertain. CDR1 is SGHNT, CDR2 YYREEE, per germline (reference sequence). The CDR3 is 13 residues long. V was trimmed by 2 bases and J by 5 bases, leaving 8 bases between them. Written as DNA, the CDR3 is TGTGCCAGCAGCTTAGATGACAACAATGAGCAGTTCTTC. Encoded protein: CASSLDDNNEQFF.

The V call is TRBV19, the J call TRBJ2-2; D is perhaps TRBD2 (5 bases). V lost 0 bases and J 1 base, leaving 12 bases between the germline ends. The CDR3 loop spans 17 amino acids. Germline V gene data show CDR1 as LNHDA and CDR2 as SQIVND (reference sequence). The CDR3 DNA is TGTGCCAGTAGTATAGAGCGGAGCGGCCTGAACACCGGGGAGCTGTTTTTT. Encoded protein: CASSIERSGLNTGELFF. The whole variable domain, filled in from reference TRBV19 and TRBJ2-2, reads DGGITQSPKYLFRKEGQNVTLSCEQNLNHDAMYWYRQDPGQGLRLIYYSQIVNDFQKGDIAEGYSVSREKKESFPLTVTSAQKNPTAFYLCASSIERSGLNTGELFFGEGSRLTVL.

The chain has TRBV29-1 and TRBJ2-1; tentative D call: TRBD2 (5 bases). Trimming removed 7 bases at V and 2 bases at J, with 18 bases between. Germline V gives CDR1 SQVTM, CDR2 ANQGSEA. The CDR3 is 15 residues long. Here the CDR3 reads CSATAGPGAYNEQFF. The CDR3 nucleotides read TGCAGCGCTACGGCGGGCCCCGGGGCCTACAATGAGCAGTTCTTC.

The V and J genes are TRBV5-1 and TRBJ2-5; D is unresolved. Germline CDR1 reads SGHRS; CDR2 reads YFSETQ. V was clipped by 0 bases and J by 7 bases, with 13 bases between them. The CDR3 consists of 14 residues. The CDR3 protein is CASSLVGQEGTQYF. Written as DNA, the CDR3 is TGCGCCAGCAGCTTGGTTGGGCAGGAAGGGACCCAGTACTTC.

The chain combines TRBV7-3 with TRBJ2-1, with D possibly being TRBD1 (6 bases). Germline CDR1 and CDR2: SGHTA and FQGTGA. CDR3 length: 15 residues. V lost 2 bases to trimming and J lost 9 bases, with 17 bases between them. CDR3 region: CASSLDGRGGLEQFF. CDR3 in DNA: TGTGCCAGCAGCTTAGATGGCAGGGGCGGTCTTGAGCAGTTCTTC. The variable domain in full, completed from reference TRBV7-3 and TRBJ2-1, reads GAGVSQTPSNKVTEKGKYVELRCDPISGHTALYWYRQSLGQGPEFLIYFQGTGAADDSGLPNDRFFAVRPEGSVSTLKIQRTERGDSAVYLCASSLDGRGGLEQFFGPGTRLTVL.

This clone was detected a few times. The chain joins TRBV5-5 to TRBJ2-5, with D perhaps matching TRBD1 (6 bases). The CDR3 covers 14 residues. Germline V gives CDR1 SGHKS, CDR2 YYEKEE (reference sequence). V was pared by 2 bases and J by 2 bases, with 10 bases between. The CDR3 coding sequence is TGTGCCAGCAGCTTCACAGGGTTTCAAGAGACCCAGTACTTC. Amino acids: CASSFTGFQETQYF.

The V gene is TRBV7-2, the J gene TRBJ1-2; D might be TRBD1 (6 bases). This CDR3 comprises 15 residues. Germline values: CDR1 SGHTA, CDR2 FQGNSA. Trimming took 5 bases from V and 2 from J, leaving 15 bases between them. The CDR3 DNA is TGTGCCAGCAGCCCGACGACAGGAGCGAACTATGGCTACACCTTC. Amino acid sequence: CASSPTTGANYGYTF.

In this sample, this clone turned up a few times. The CDR3 sequence: CASSQSRAGIFIEQFF. Written as DNA, the CDR3 is TGCGCCAGCAGCCAATCTCGGGCCGGGATCTTTATTGAGCAGTTCTTC. The chain uses TRBV4-3 and TRBJ2-1; D is perhaps TRBD2 (5 bases). V dropped 2 bases and J dropped 9 bases, with 20 bases sitting between them. CDR1 and CDR2 from the germline V gene are LGHNA and YSLEER. This CDR3 is built from 16 residues.

In its sample, this clone was seen a few times. V and J are TRBV29-1 and TRBJ1-5; D unclear. The CDR3 loop spans 13 amino acids. From germline, CDR1 is SQVTM and CDR2 ANQGSEA. The germline V and J ends were trimmed by 4 bases and 2 bases, with 9 bases remaining between them. The CDR3 is CSVVSEGNQPQHF. The CDR3 DNA reads TGCAGCGTTGTGTCCGAGGGCAATCAGCCCCAGCATTTT.

The rearrangement links TRBV5-1 to TRBJ1-1; TRBD1 might be the D (6 bases). The CDR3 is 14 residues long. Trimming left V 3 bases short and J 0 bases short, with 9 bases between. Germline-derived CDR1 and CDR2 are SGHRS and YFSETQ. CDR3 region: CASSSQGLNTEAFF. CDR3 nucleotide sequence: TGCGCCAGCAGCTCCCAGGGGTTGAACACTGAAGCTTTCTTT.